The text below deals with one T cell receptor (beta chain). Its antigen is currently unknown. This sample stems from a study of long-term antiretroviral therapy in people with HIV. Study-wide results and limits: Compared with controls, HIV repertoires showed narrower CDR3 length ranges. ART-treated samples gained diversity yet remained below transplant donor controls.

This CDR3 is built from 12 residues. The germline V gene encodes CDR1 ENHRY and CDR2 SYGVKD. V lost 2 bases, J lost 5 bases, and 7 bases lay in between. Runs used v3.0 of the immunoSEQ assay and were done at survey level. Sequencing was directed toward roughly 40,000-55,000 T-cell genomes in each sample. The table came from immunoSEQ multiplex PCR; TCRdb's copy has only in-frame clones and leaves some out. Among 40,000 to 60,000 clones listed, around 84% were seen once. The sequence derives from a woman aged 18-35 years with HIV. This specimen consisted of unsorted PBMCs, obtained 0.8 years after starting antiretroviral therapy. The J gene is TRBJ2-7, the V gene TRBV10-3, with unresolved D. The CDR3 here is CAISEVVNEQYF. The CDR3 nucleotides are TGTGCCATCAGTGAGGTTGTGAACGAGCAGTACTTC.